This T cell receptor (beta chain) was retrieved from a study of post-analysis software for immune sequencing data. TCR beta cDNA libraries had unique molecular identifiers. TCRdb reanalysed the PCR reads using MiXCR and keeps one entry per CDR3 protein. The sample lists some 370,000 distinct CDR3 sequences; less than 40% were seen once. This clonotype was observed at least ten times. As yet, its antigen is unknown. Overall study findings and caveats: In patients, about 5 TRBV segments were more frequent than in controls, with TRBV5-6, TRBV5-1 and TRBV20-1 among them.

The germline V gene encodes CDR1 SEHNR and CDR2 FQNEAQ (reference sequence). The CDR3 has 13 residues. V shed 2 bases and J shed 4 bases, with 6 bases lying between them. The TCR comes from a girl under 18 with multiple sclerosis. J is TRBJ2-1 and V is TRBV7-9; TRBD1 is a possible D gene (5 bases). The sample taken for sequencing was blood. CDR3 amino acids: CASSLSGYNEQFF. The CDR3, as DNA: TGTGCCAGCAGCTTATCAGGGTACAATGAGCAGTTCTTC.